This T cell receptor (beta chain) was identified in a study of blood T cell repertoires in COVID-19. Across the whole study: Sources were T cells, B-cell-depleted T cells, or PBMCs; the material itself was cDNA or gDNA.

Clones were read by immunoSEQ multiplex PCR, and TCRdb kept only the in-frame ones, dropping some. The sample includes just under 80,000 clones, 82% of them seen just once. Per the germline V gene, CDR1 is SGHRS and CDR2 is YFSETQ. The CDR3 runs to 14 residues. With 2 bases clipped from V and 1 base from J, the junction kept 2 bases outside the gene matches. This clone was detected only once. The chain combines TRBV5-1 with TRBJ2-5, with 7 bases aligning to TRBD1. The specimen sequenced was peripheral blood. The receptor was derived from a woman in her 70s with acute or convalescent COVID-19. Here the CDR3 DNA reads TGCGCCAGCAGCTTACAGGGGCGCCAAGAGACCCAGTACTTC. Its translation is CASSLQGRQETQYF.